A selection of T cell receptor beta chains follows, all from one sample in a study of blood T cell repertoires in COVID-19. Profiling relied on immunoSEQ multiplex PCR, and the TCRdb table lists in-frame clones only, not all of them. Altogether over 600,000 clones are present, 90% being singletons, with the ten largest covering roughly 0.26%. Input material: peripheral blood. The receptors shown here come from a woman in her late teens or twenties with acute or convalescent COVID-19. Both conserved end residues are part of each CDR3. The D gene is left open where the match is weak. A clone size is listed for some rows: how often the clone was seen (once, few, many), or a class if it is expanded.

CDR3aa | CDR3nt | len | abundance | j_gene | d_gene | v_gene
CASSLSGTGPTGTQYF | TGTGCCAGCAGTTTATCTGGGACAGGGCCCACGGGTACGCAGTATTTT | 16 | once | TRBJ2-3 | TRBD1 | TRBV27
CARRGGGGRNYGYTF | TGCGCCCGCCGTGGGGGGGGTGGGAGGAACTATGGCTACACCTTC | 15 | NA | TRBJ1-2 | NA | TRBV10-1
CAIEAVRYTF | TGTGCCATAGAAGCGGTACGCTACACCTTC | 10 | NA | TRBJ1-2 | NA | TRBV24-1
CASSLSIRPGLNQPQHF | TGTGCCAGCAGTTTATCAATCCGCCCAGGGCTCAATCAGCCCCAGCATTTT | 17 | NA | TRBJ1-5 | NA | TRBV27
CASSGPVTGGYTF | TGTGCCAGCAGTGGGCCCGTTACAGGGGGCTACACCTTC | 13 | NA | TRBJ1-2 | NA | TRBV2
CASSSTPTNEKLFF | TGTGCCAGCAGTTCGACTCCAACTAATGAAAAACTGTTTTTT | 14 | NA | TRBJ1-4 | NA | TRBV6-2/TRBV6-3
CASSPSGQGNEKLFF | TGTGCCAGCAGTCCCTCGGGACAGGGTAATGAAAAACTGTTTTTT | 15 | NA | TRBJ1-4 | TRBD1 | TRBV28
CASSIGASGRSEQYF | TGTGCCAGTAGTATAGGAGCTAGCGGGAGGTCCGAGCAGTACTTC | 15 | NA | TRBJ2-7 | TRBD2 | TRBV19
CAWNPGLADEQFF | TGTGCCTGGAACCCGGGACTAGCGGATGAGCAGTTCTTC | 13 | once | TRBJ2-1 | TRBD2 | TRBV30
CASSSATGRNGELFF | TGTGCCAGCAGCTCAGCGACAGGGCGGAACGGGGAGCTGTTTTTT | 15 | NA | TRBJ2-2 | TRBD1 | TRBV7-2
CASTRDPGGGSPLHF | TGTGCCAGCACCCGTGACCCGGGAGGTGGATCACCCCTCCACTTT | 15 | NA | TRBJ1-6 | NA | TRBV9
CASSVDPGWSNNEQFF | TGTGCCAGCAGCGTAGACCCCGGGTGGAGTAACAATGAGCAGTTCTTC | 16 | NA | TRBJ2-1 | NA | TRBV9
CASHSQASTDTQYF | TGCGCCAGCCACTCTCAGGCCTCCACAGATACGCAGTATTTT | 14 | NA | TRBJ2-3 | NA | TRBV5-1
CASSLGRSTYEQYF | TGTGCCAGCAGCTTAGGCAGGTCTACCTACGAGCAGTACTTC | 14 | NA | TRBJ2-7 | NA | TRBV7-2
CASRWGQGNSPLHF | TGTGCCAGCCGATGGGGGCAGGGTAATTCACCCCTCCACTTT | 14 | NA | TRBJ1-6 | NA | TRBV27
CASSPGQGMGLAIYGYTF | TGTGCCAGCAGCCCGGGACAGGGAATGGGACTCGCTATCTATGGCTACACCTTC | 18 | NA | TRBJ1-2 | TRBD1 | TRBV7-9
CASTFKPLQPVF | TGTGCCAGCACCTTTAAACCCTTACAGCCGGTTTTC | 12 | NA | TRBJ1-6 | NA | TRBV6-5
CSVGPGGYGYTF | TGCAGCGTGGGTCCGGGGGGCTATGGCTACACCTTC | 12 | NA | TRBJ1-2 | NA | TRBV29-1
CASWGGSPLHF | TGTGCATCATGGGGGGGCTCACCCCTCCACTTT | 11 | NA | TRBJ1-6 | NA | TRBV6-5
CASSPQRMNEKLFF | TGCGCCAGCAGCCCCCAGAGGATGAATGAAAAACTGTTTTTT | 14 | NA | TRBJ1-4 | NA | TRBV5-1
CASSLGQFNEKLFF | TGTGCCAGCAGCTTAGGGCAGTTTAATGAAAAACTGTTTTTT | 14 | NA | TRBJ1-4 | NA | TRBV7-2
CASSQSGTGSSPLHF | TGCGCCAGCAGCCAATCCGGGACAGGGAGTTCACCCCTCCACTTT | 15 | few | TRBJ1-6 | TRBD1 | TRBV4-1